The present entry profiles one T cell receptor beta chain with its context. As yet, its antigen is unknown. The use of a sample-barcoded 5' primer and a J-beta primer mix characterized a second PCR of roughly 6 to 12 cycles. Tags on each cDNA molecule came from a template-switch adaptor with 12 random nucleotides. TCRdb reanalysed the 5' RACE reads using MiXCR and keeps one entry per CDR3 protein. The table includes some 1.6 million distinct CDR3 sequences, roughly 32% detected once. All donors came from Russia, were Caucasian and healthy, and spanned ages about 6 to 100. These data come from a study of blood T cells in healthy people across ages. Study details: There was about one barcoded beta molecule captured by template switching per two T cells. Study-wide results and caveats: Nothing was known about donor CMV status, and this possibly confounded expanded clonotype changes.

Material for sequencing was blood. This clonotype originated in a woman in her twenties or thirties in good health.

Here the CDR3 reads CASSLVGQSTDTQYF. For the CDR3, the DNA is TGCGCCAGCAGCTTGGTGGGACAAAGCACAGATACGCAGTATTTT. V gene TRBV5-1 combines with J gene TRBJ2-3; maybe TRBD1 (6 bases). CDR1 and CDR2 from the germline V gene are SGHRS and YFSETQ. CDR3 size: 15 residues. V was trimmed by 0 bases and J by 0 bases, leaving 8 bases between them.